This is a list of T cell receptor beta chains from one sample in a study of OX40 agonist ivuxolimab in advanced cancers. The protocol was immunoSEQ multiplex PCR, while the TCRdb copy is restricted to in-frame clones and leaves out a portion. The sample shows under 70,000 clones, around 85% of them seen only once. The specimen comprised CD4+ or CD8+ T cells sorted from blood, sampled in a trial of the OX40 agonist ivuxolimab. Receptors were obtained from an adult with an advanced solid tumor such as melanoma, head and neck, liver or kidney cancer. CDR3s include the opening cysteine and the closing phenylalanine or tryptophan. A D gene is named only where the DNA matches it firmly. Only some rows state a clone size, as once, few, many or a class for expanded clones.

d_call: NA
clone_size: once
j_call: TRBJ2-7
v_call: TRBV2
cdr3_nt: TGTGCCAGCAGCGGGCCGGACGGTTTTTACGAGCAGTACTTC
cdr3_aa: CASSGPDGFYEQYF

d_call: TRBD1
clone_size: NA
j_call: TRBJ2-5
v_call: TRBV4-1
cdr3_nt: TGCGCCAGCAGCCAGATTTCCTCAGGGGGATCAGGGCAAGAGACCCAGTACTTC
cdr3_aa: CASSQISSGGSGQETQYF

d_call: TRBD1
clone_size: NA
j_call: TRBJ2-7
v_call: TRBV18
cdr3_nt: TGTGCCAGCTCGACGGGGGGACAGGGTGTCGGTCGAGGCCCCTGGCAGTACTTC
cdr3_aa: CASSTGGQGVGRGPWQYF

d_call: NA
clone_size: NA
j_call: TRBJ1-2
v_call: TRBV27
cdr3_nt: TGTGCCAGCAGCAACGGAGGACAGCCCTATGGCTACACCTTC
cdr3_aa: CASSNGGQPYGYTF

d_call: NA
clone_size: NA
j_call: TRBJ2-1
v_call: TRBV27
cdr3_nt: TGTGCCAGCAGTTTATCAAGCAGGACGGGGAAGGTTGAGCAGTTCTTC
cdr3_aa: CASSLSSRTGKVEQFF

d_call: NA
clone_size: NA
j_call: TRBJ2-7
v_call: TRBV6-5
cdr3_nt: TGTGCCAGCAGTTACGCCGACAGGCTAGGATTGTACTTC
cdr3_aa: CASSYADRLGLYF

d_call: NA
clone_size: NA
j_call: TRBJ2-7
v_call: TRBV30
cdr3_nt: TGTGCCTGGAGTGGCCAGGGCCCCTACGAGCAGTACTTC
cdr3_aa: CAWSGQGPYEQYF

d_call: NA
clone_size: NA
j_call: TRBJ1-1
v_call: TRBV6-6
cdr3_nt: TGTGCCAGCAGTCAGGTGGCAGAAGCTTTCTTT
cdr3_aa: CASSQVAEAFF

d_call: TRBD1
clone_size: NA
j_call: TRBJ2-7
v_call: TRBV30
cdr3_nt: TGTGCCTGGAGTGTCGGGACAGTCTACGAGCAGTACTTC
cdr3_aa: CAWSVGTVYEQYF

d_call: NA
clone_size: NA
j_call: TRBJ1-5
v_call: TRBV28
cdr3_nt: TGTGCCAGCAGTTTAGCGGGGTTGGTTCAGCCCCAGCATTTT
cdr3_aa: CASSLAGLVQPQHF

d_call: NA
clone_size: NA
j_call: TRBJ2-5
v_call: TRBV14
cdr3_nt: TGTGCCAGCAGCCCCTTGTGGACCCCGTTCAGCCTTCACAAAGAGACCCAGTACTTC
cdr3_aa: CASSPLWTPFSLHKETQYF

d_call: NA
clone_size: once
j_call: TRBJ1-5
v_call: TRBV11-2
cdr3_nt: TGTGCCAGCAGTGTACAGGGCGGCAATCAGCCCCAGCATTTT
cdr3_aa: CASSVQGGNQPQHF

d_call: TRBD2
clone_size: NA
j_call: TRBJ2-1
v_call: TRBV4-1
cdr3_nt: TGCGCCAGCAGCCAACTGACTAGCGGGGGGCACAATGAGCAGTTCTTC
cdr3_aa: CASSQLTSGGHNEQFF

d_call: NA
clone_size: NA
j_call: TRBJ2-3
v_call: TRBV19
cdr3_nt: TGTGCCAGTAGTATAGGAGGTGGGAGAGGAGATACGCAGTATTTT
cdr3_aa: CASSIGGGRGDTQYF

d_call: TRBD1
clone_size: NA
j_call: TRBJ1-5
v_call: TRBV5-1
cdr3_nt: TGCGCCAGCAGCTTGGAAGGGACAGGGACTCAGCCCCAGCATTTT
cdr3_aa: CASSLEGTGTQPQHF

d_call: NA
clone_size: NA
j_call: TRBJ1-1
v_call: TRBV10-3
cdr3_nt: TGTGCCATCGAGGCTATAATGAACACTGAAGCTTTCTTT
cdr3_aa: CAIEAIMNTEAFF

d_call: TRBD1
clone_size: NA
j_call: TRBJ2-7
v_call: TRBV10-3
cdr3_nt: TGTGCCATCAGTGAGAGGGACAGGGGGTCTTACGAGCAGTACTTC
cdr3_aa: CAISERDRGSYEQYF

d_call: NA
clone_size: medium-sized
j_call: TRBJ2-5
v_call: TRBV19
cdr3_nt: TGTGCCAGTAGTGGTGGGGAGACCCAGTACTTC
cdr3_aa: CASSGGETQYF

d_call: NA
clone_size: few
j_call: TRBJ1-1
v_call: TRBV2
cdr3_nt: TGTGCCAGCACCTACGACAGTAACACTGAAGCTTTCTTT
cdr3_aa: CASTYDSNTEAFF

d_call: NA
clone_size: NA
j_call: TRBJ1-1
v_call: TRBV19
cdr3_nt: TGTGCCAGTAGTATGCCCTGGGGGAACACTGAAGCTTTCTTT
cdr3_aa: CASSMPWGNTEAFF

d_call: TRBD2
clone_size: NA
j_call: TRBJ2-4
v_call: TRBV6-5
cdr3_nt: TGTGCCAGCAGTGGACTAGCGGGGAAAAACATTCAGTACTTC
cdr3_aa: CASSGLAGKNIQYF

d_call: TRBD2
clone_size: NA
j_call: TRBJ2-4
v_call: TRBV11-2
cdr3_nt: TGTGCCAGCAGGGAGGCGGGGGGAACAGCCAAAAACATTCAGTACTTC
cdr3_aa: CASREAGGTAKNIQYF

d_call: NA
clone_size: NA
j_call: TRBJ2-2
v_call: TRBV18
cdr3_nt: TGTGCCAGCTCACCAAACCCCGGGGAGCTGTTTTTT
cdr3_aa: CASSPNPGELFF

d_call: NA
clone_size: NA
j_call: TRBJ2-5
v_call: TRBV6-1
cdr3_nt: TGTGCCAGCAGCCCTCTAAGGGAGACCCAGTACTTC
cdr3_aa: CASSPLRETQYF

d_call: NA
clone_size: NA
j_call: TRBJ1-5
v_call: TRBV29-1
cdr3_nt: TGCAGCGTTATGGGGGCAAGCAATCAGCCCCAGCATTTT
cdr3_aa: CSVMGASNQPQHF

d_call: NA
clone_size: NA
j_call: TRBJ2-3
v_call: TRBV30
cdr3_nt: TGTGCCTGCGCTACCGGCGCCCTGGATACGCAGTATTTT
cdr3_aa: CACATGALDTQYF